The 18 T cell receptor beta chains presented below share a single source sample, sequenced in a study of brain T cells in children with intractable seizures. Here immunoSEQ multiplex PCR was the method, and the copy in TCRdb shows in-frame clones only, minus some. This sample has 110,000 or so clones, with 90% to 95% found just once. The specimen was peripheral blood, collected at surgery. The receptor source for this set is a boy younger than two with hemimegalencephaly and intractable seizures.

This chain's CDR3 is CASSLFGDQETQYF. The CDR3 nucleotides are TGTGCCAGCAGCTTATTTGGGGACCAAGAGACCCAGTACTTC. J is TRBJ2-5 and V is TRBV7-3; no firm D call. This CDR3 comprises 14 residues. V lost 2 bases, J lost 0 bases, and 7 bases lay in between. Germline-derived CDR1 and CDR2 are SGHTA and FQGTGA.

Here the CDR3 DNA reads TGTGCCAGTACCGGGACCCCCAACAATGAGCAGTTCTTC. It yields the protein CASTGTPNNEQFF. The chain employs TRBV6-5 and TRBJ2-1; D could derive from TRBD1 or TRBD2 (5 bases each). With 9 bases removed from V and 5 bases from J, the gap between germline ends came to 14 bases. The CDR3 runs to 13 residues. Germline assignment: CDR1 MNHEY and CDR2 SVGAGI.

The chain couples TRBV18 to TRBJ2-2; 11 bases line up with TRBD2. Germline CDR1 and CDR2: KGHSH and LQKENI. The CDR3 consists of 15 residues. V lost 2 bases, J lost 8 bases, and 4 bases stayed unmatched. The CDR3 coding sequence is TGTGCCAGCTCACCAACTACTAGCGGGAGTGGGGAGCTGTTTTTT. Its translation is CASSPTTSGSGELFF.

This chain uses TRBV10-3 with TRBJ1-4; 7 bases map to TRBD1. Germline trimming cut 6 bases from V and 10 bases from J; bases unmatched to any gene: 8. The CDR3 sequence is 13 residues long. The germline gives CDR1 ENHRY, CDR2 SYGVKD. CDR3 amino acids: CAIRSPNRGKLFF. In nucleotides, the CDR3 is TGTGCCATCAGGAGTCCTAACAGGGGAAAACTGTTTTTT.

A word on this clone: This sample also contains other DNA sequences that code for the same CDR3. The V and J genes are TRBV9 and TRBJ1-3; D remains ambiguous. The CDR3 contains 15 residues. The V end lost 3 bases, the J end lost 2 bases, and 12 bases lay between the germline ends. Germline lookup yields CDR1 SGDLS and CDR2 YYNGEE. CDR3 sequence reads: CASSGLTLTGNTIYF. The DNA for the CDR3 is TGTGCCAGCAGCGGCCTGACCCTCACTGGAAACACCATATATTTT.

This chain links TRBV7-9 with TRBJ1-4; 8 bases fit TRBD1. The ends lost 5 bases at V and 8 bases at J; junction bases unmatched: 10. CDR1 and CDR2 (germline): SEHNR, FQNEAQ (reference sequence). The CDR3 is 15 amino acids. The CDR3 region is CASSGSDRVWEKLFF. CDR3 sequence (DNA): TGTGCCAGCAGCGGGTCGGACAGGGTGTGGGAAAAACTGTTTTTT.

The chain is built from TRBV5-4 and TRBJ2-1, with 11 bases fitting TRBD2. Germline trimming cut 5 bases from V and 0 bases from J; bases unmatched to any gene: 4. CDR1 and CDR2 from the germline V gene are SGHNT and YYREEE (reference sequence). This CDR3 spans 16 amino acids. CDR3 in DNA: TGTGCCAGCAGACACACTAGCGGGAGCTCCTACAATGAGCAGTTCTTC. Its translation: CASRHTSGSSYNEQFF.

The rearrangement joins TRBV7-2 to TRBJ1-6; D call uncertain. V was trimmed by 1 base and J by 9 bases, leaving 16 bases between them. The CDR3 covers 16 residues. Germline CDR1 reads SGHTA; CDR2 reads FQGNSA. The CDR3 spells CASSLVPRADISPLHF. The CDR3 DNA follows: TGTGCCAGCAGCTTAGTTCCGAGGGCAGACATTTCACCCCTCCACTTT.

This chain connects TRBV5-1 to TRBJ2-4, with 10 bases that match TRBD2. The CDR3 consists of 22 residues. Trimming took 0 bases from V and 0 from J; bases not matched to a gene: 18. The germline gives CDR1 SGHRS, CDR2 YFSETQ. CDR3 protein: CASSLALNAIAGGALAKNIQYF. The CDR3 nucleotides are TGCGCCAGCAGCTTGGCTCTTAACGCTATAGCGGGAGGTGCGTTAGCCAAAAACATTCAGTACTTC.

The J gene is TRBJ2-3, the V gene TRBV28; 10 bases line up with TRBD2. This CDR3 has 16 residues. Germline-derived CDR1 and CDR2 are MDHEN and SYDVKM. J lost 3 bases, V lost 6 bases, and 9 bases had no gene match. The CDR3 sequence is CASSTLAGVRTDTQYF. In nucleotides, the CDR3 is TGTGCCAGCAGCACCCTAGCGGGAGTAAGGACAGATACGCAGTATTTT.

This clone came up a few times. The CDR3, as DNA: TGTGCCAGCAGCTTGGAAGCCATGGGCGAAAGTCAGCCCCAGCATTTT. This translates into CASSLEAMGESQPQHF. The genes are TRBV7-3 and TRBJ1-5; no reliable D call. The germline V and J ends were trimmed by 3 bases and 6 bases, with 18 bases remaining between them. CDR1 is SGHTA and CDR2 is FQGTGA in the germline V gene. The CDR3 length is 16 residues. Looking up the rest from reference TRBV7-3 and TRBJ1-5 gives the full variable domain: GAGVSQTPSNKVTEKGKYVELRCDPISGHTALYWYRQSLGQGPEFLIYFQGTGAADDSGLPNDRFFAVRPEGSVSTLKIQRTERGDSAVYLCASSLEAMGESQPQHFGDGTRLSIL.

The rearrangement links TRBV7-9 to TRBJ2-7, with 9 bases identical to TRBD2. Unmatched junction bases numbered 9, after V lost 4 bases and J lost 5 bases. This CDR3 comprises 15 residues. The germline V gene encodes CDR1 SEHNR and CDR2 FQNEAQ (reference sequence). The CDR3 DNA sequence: TGTGCCAGCAGCTCCAAAAGACTAGCGGTCCACGAGCAGTACTTC. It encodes CASSSKRLAVHEQYF.

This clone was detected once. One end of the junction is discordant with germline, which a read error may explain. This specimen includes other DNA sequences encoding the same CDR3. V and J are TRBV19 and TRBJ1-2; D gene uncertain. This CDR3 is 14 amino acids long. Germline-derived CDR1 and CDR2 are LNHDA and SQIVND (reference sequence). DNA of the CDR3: TGTGCCAGTAGTATGGGAGGCGGGTCCTATGGCTACACCTTT. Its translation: CASSMGGGSYGYTF.

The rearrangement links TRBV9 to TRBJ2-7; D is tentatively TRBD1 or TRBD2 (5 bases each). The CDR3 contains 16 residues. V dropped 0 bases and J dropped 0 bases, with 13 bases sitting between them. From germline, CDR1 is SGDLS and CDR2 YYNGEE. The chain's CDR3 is CASSVGGTLSSYEQYF. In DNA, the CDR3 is TGTGCCAGCAGCGTAGGGGGGACCTTAAGCTCCTACGAGCAGTACTTC.

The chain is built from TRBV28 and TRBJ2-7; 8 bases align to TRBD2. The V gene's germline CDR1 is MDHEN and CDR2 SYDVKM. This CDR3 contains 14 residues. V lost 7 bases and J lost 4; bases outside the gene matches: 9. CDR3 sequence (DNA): TGTGCCAGCAACAGTGGGACTAGTAGGTACGAGCAGTACTTC. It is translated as CASNSGTSRYEQYF.

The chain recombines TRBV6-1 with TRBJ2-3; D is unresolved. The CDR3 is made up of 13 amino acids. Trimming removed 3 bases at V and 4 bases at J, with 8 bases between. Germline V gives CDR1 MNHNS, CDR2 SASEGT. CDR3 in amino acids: CASSDLWADTQYF. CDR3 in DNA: TGTGCCAGCAGTGATTTGTGGGCAGATACGCAGTATTTT.

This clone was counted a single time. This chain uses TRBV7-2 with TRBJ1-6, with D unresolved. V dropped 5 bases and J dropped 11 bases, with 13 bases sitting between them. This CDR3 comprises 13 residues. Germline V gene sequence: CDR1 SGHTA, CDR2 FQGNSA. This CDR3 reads CASSPQSRTPLHF. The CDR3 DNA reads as TGTGCCAGCAGCCCACAGTCGAGGACACCCCTCCACTTT. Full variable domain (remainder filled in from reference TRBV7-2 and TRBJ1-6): GAGVSQSPSNKVTEKGKDVELRCDPISGHTALYWYRQSLGQGLEFLIYFQGNSAPDKSGLPSDRFSAERTGGSVSTLTIQRTQQEDSAVYLCASSPQSRTPLHFGNGTRLTVT.

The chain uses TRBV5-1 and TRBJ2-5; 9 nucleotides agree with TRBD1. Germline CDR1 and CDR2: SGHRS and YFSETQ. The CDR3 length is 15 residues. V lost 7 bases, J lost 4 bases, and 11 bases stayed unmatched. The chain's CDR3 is CASGPGQGNLETQYF. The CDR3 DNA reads TGCGCCAGCGGTCCGGGACAGGGAAATTTAGAGACCCAGTACTTC.